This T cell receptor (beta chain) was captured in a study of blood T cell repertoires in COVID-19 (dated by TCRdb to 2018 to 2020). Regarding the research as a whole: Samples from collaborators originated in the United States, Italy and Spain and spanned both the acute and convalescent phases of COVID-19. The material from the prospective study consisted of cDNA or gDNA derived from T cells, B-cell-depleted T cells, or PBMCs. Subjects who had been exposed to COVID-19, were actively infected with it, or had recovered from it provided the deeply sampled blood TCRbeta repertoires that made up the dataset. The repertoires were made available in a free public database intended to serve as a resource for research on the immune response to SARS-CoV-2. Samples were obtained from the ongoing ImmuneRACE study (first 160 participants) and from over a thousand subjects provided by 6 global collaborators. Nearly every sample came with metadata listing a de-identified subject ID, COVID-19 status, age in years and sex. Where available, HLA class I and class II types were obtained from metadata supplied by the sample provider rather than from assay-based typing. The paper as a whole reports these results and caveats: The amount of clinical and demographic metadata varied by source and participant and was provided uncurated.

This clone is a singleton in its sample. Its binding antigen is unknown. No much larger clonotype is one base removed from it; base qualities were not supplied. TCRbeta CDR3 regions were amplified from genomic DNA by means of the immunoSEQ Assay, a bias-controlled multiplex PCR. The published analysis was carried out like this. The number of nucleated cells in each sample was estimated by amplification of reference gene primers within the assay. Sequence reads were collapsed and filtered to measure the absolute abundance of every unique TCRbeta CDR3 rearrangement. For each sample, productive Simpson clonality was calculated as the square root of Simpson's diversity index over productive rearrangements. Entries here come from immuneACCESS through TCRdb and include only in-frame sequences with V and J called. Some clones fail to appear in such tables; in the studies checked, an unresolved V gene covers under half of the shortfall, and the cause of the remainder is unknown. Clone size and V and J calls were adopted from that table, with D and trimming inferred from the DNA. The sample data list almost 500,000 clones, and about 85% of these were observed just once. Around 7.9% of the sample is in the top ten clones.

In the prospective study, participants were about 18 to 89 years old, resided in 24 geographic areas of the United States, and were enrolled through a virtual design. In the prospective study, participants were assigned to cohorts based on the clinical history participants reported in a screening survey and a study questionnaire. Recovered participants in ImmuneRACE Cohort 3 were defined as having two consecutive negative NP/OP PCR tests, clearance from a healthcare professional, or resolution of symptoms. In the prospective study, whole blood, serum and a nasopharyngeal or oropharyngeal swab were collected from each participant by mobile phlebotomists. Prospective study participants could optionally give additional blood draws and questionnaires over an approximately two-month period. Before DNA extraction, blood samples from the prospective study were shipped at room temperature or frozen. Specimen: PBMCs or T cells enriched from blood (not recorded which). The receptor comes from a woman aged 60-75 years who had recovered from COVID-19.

The bases are TGTGCCAGCAGCTTACCCGGGGGGGCGAAAAATGAGCAGTTCTTC. Its translation reads: CASSLPGGAKNEQFF. This chain is built from TRBV5-8 and TRBJ2-1; the junction holds 8 bases that match TRBD2. V and J are trimmed by 2 bases and 7 bases, and the gene matches miss 8 bases of the junction. The germline V gene provides CDR1 SGHTS and CDR2 YDEGEE. From the cysteine through the phenylalanine, the CDR3 covers 15 amino acids. Solely the CDR3 DNA is kept, with 45 bases framed from the first base.